The sequence of this T cell receptor beta chain was determined in a study of Graves' ophthalmopathy and Graves' hyperthyroidism. Study-wide background: Over 18 months of follow-up, stable hyperthyroidism required that no ophthalmopathy appear. Findings and limits, study-wide: Most thyroid clonotypes with frequency above 0.001 were detected in blood too.

Germline-derived CDR1 and CDR2 are SNHLY and FYNNEI. CDR3 length: 15 residues. V shed 4 bases, J shed 3 bases, and the junction held 6 bases outside the gene matches. Hyperthyroidism patients, aged 18 to 65, were newly diagnosed, under 2 months' duration. This clonotype was observed at least ten times. Its specificity is not known. Amplified material comprised TCR beta CDR3 regions derived from RNA transcripts. HTBI primers were employed in first-round RT-PCR, then a second-round multiplex PCR followed. MiXCR, applied by TCRdb to the multiplex PCR reads, yields one record per CDR3 protein. The repertoire consists of about 500,000 distinct CDR3 sequences, with less than 40% occurring once and the leading ten covering 3.5% to 5%.

This TCR came from an adult man with Graves' hyperthyroidism. The J gene is TRBJ1-5, the V gene TRBV2; the match to TRBD1 covers 7 bases. The specimen was peripheral blood or thyroid tissue (not recorded which). The CDR3 coding sequence is TGTGCCAGCAGTGGAGAACAGGGGCCCAATCAGCCCCAGCATTTT. Translating it yields CASSGEQGPNQPQHF.